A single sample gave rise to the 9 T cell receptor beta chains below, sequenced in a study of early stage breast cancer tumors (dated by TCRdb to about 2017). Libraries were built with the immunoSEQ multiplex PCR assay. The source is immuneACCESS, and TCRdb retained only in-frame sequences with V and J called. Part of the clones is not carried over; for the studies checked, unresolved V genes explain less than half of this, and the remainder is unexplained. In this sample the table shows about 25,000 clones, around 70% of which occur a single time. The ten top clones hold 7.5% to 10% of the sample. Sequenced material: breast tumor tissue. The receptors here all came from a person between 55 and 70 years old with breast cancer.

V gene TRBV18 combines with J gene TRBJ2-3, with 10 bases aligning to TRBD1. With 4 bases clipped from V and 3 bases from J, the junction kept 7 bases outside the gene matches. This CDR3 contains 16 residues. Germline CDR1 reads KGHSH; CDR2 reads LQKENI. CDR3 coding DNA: TGTGCCAGCTCACGGACAGGGGGAGTGAGGACAGATACGCAGTATTTT. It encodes CASSRTGGVRTDTQYF.

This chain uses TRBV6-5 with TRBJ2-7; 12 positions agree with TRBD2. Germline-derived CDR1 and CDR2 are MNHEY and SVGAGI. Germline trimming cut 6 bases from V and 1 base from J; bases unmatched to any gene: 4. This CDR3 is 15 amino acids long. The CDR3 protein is CASRSSGRVSYEQYF. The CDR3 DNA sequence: TGTGCCAGCAGGTCTAGCGGGAGGGTATCCTACGAGCAGTACTTC.

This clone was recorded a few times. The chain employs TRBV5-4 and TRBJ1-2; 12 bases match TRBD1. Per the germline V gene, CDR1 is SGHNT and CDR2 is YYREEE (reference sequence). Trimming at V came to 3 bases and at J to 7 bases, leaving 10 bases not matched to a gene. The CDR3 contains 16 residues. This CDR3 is CASSSGGQGARGGYTF. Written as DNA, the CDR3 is TGTGCCAGCAGCTCAGGGGGACAGGGGGCCCGGGGTGGCTACACCTTC.

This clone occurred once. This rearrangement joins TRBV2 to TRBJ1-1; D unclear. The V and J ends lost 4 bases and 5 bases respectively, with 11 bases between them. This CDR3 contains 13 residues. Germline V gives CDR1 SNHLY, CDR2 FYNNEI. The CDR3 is CASSVRRDTEAFF. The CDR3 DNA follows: TGTGCCAGCAGTGTTAGGCGGGATACTGAAGCTTTCTTT.

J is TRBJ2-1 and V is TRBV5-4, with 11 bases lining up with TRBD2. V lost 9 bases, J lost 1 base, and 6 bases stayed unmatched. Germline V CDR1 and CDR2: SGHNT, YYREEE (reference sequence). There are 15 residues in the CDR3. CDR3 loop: CATTLAGGSYNEQFF. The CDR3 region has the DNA TGTGCCACTACCCTAGCGGGAGGATCCTACAATGAGCAGTTCTTC.

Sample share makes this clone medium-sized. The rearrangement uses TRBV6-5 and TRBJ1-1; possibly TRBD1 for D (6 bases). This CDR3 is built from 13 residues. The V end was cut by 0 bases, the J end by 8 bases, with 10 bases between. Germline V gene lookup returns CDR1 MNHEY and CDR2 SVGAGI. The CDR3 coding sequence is TGTGCCAGCAGTTACTCCTCGGACAGCGAAGCTTTCTTT. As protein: CASSYSSDSEAFF.

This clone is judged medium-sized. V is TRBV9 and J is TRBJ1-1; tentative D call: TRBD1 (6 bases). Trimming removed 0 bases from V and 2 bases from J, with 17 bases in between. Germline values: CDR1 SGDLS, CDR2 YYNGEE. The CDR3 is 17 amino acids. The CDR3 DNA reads TGTGCCAGCAGCGTAGCCAGGGGCGGCCCCGGAAACACTGAAGCTTTCTTT. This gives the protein CASSVARGGPGNTEAFF.

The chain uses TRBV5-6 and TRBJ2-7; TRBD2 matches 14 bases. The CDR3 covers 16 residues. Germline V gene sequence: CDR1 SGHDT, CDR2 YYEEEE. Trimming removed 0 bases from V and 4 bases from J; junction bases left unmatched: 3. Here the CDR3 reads CASSLGLAGGRYEQYF. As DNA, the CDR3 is TGTGCCAGCAGCTTGGGACTAGCGGGAGGGAGGTACGAGCAGTACTTC.

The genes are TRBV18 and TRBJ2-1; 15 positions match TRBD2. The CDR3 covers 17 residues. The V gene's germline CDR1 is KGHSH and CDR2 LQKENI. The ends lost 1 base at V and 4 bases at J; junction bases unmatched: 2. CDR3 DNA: TGTGCCAGCTCACCACAGGGGACTAGCGGGAGGTACAATGAGCAGTTCTTC. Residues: CASSPQGTSGRYNEQFF.